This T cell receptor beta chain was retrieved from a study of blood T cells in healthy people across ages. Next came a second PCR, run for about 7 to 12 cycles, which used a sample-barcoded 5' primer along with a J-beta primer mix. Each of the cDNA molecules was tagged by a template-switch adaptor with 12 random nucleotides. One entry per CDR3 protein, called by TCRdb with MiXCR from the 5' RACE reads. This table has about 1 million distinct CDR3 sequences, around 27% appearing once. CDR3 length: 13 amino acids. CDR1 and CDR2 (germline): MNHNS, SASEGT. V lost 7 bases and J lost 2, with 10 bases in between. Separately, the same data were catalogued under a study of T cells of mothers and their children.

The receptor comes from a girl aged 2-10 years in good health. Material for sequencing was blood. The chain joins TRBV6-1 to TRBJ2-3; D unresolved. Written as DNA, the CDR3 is TGTGCCAGCACTAGAGGCCCCACAGATACGCAGTATTTT. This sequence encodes CASTRGPTDTQYF.